This is a list of T cell receptor beta chains from one sample in a study of shared clonotypes between healthy human individuals. TCRdb keeps only in-frame clones here, not all; method: immunoSEQ multiplex PCR. Of around 940,000 clones in the sample, more than 75% were seen once. Sequencing input: memory CD4+ T cells sorted from blood. These receptors all stem from a man aged 18 to 30 in good health. The CDR3 runs from the conserved cysteine through the conserved F or W. A D gene is named only where the DNA matches it firmly. Where a row states a size, it is once, few, many or the class of an expanded clone; other rows omit it.

J gene,V gene,clone size,D gene,CDR3 protein,CDR3 DNA
TRBJ2-5,TRBV2,-,-,CASSAAETQYF,TGTGCCAGCAGTGCAGCGGAGACCCAGTACTTC
TRBJ2-1,TRBV4-1,-,-,CASSQTLSRPGDEQFF,TGCGCCAGCAGCCAGACACTAAGCCGGCCTGGGGATGAGCAGTTCTTC
TRBJ1-5,TRBV5-1,few,TRBD1,CASSFAGQGDQPQHF,TGCGCCAGCAGCTTCGCGGGACAGGGGGATCAGCCCCAGCATTTT
TRBJ1-2,TRBV10-3,-,TRBD1,CATWDSYGYTF,TGTGCCACCTGGGACAGCTATGGCTACACCTTC
TRBJ1-2,TRBV6-1,-,-,CASSEPRDDGYTF,TGTGCCAGCAGTGAACCCCGTGACGACGGCTACACCTTC
TRBJ2-1,TRBV7-9,-,-,CASSQGVGLEQFF,TGTGCCAGCAGCCAAGGGGTAGGACTAGAGCAGTTCTTC
TRBJ2-7,TRBV5-4,-,TRBD2,CASSLEGLAGIYEQYF,TGTGCCAGCAGCTTGGAGGGACTAGCGGGAATTTACGAGCAGTACTTC
TRBJ2-5,TRBV7-9,-,-,CASSLYPNFQETQYF,TGTGCCAGCAGCTTATACCCTAACTTTCAAGAGACCCAGTACTTC
TRBJ1-1,TRBV19,-,-,CASSTGLGTEAFF,TGTGCCAGTAGTACCGGATTGGGCACTGAAGCTTTCTTT
TRBJ2-7,TRBV5-1,few,TRBD1,CASSFGTAYEQYF,TGCGCCAGCAGCTTCGGGACAGCCTACGAGCAGTACTTC
TRBJ1-5,TRBV30,-,-,CALCVRGGGNQPQHF,TGTGCCCTCTGCGTCCGGGGCGGCGGCAATCAGCCCCAGCATTTT
TRBJ1-6,TRBV18,-,TRBD1,CASSPGDRVLNNSPLHF,TGTGCCAGCTCACCGGGGGACAGGGTACTTAATAATTCACCCCTCCACTTT
TRBJ2-5,TRBV18,-,-,CASSPTRGPAKTQYF,TGTGCCAGCTCGCCCACCAGGGGTCCTGCGAAGACCCAGTACTTC
TRBJ2-2,TRBV5-1,-,TRBD1,CASSDTGGSGELFF,TGCGCCAGCAGCGATACAGGGGGCTCCGGGGAGCTGTTTTTT
TRBJ2-2,TRBV10-3,-,-,CAISERGTLNTGELFF,TGTGCCATCAGTGAAAGGGGGACACTGAACACCGGGGAGCTGTTTTTT
TRBJ2-1,TRBV15,-,TRBD2,CATSRPRLAGNEQFF,TGTGCCACCAGCAGACCTCGACTAGCGGGCAATGAGCAGTTCTTC
TRBJ2-1,TRBV5-4,-,TRBD2,CASSLASGGLDEQFF,TGTGCCAGCAGCTTGGCGAGCGGGGGGTTGGATGAGCAGTTCTTC
TRBJ2-1,TRBV6-1,-,TRBD2,CASSGEAGEYNEQFF,TGTGCCAGCAGTGGGGAGGCGGGGGAGTACAATGAGCAGTTCTTC
TRBJ1-3,TRBV9,-,-,CASSVWGTGNTIYF,TGTGCCAGCAGCGTCTGGGGCACTGGAAACACCATATATTTT
TRBJ2-7,TRBV27,once,-,CASSLIVGSYEQYF,TGTGCCAGCAGTTTAATCGTCGGGAGCTACGAGCAGTACTTC
TRBJ1-2,TRBV28,-,-,CASSLEKGDYGYTF,TGTGCCAGCAGTTTAGAGAAGGGGGACTATGGCTACACCTTC
TRBJ2-2,TRBV5-8,-,-,CASSIRQMNTGELFF,TGTGCCAGCAGCATTAGACAGATGAACACCGGGGAGCTGTTTTTT